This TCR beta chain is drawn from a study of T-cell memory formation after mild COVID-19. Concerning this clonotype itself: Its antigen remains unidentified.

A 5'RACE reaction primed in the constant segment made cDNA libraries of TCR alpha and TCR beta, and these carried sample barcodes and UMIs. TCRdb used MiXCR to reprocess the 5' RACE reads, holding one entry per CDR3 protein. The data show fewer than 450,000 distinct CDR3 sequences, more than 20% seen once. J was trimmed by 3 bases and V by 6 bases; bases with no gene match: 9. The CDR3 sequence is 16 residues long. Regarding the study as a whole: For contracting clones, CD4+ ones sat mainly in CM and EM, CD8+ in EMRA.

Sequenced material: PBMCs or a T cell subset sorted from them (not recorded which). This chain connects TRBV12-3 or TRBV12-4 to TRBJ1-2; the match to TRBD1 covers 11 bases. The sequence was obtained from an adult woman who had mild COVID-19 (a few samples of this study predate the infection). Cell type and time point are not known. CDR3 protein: CASSRDRGLDHYGYTF. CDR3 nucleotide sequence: TGTGCCAGCAGCCGGGACAGGGGGTTAGACCACTATGGCTACACCTTC.